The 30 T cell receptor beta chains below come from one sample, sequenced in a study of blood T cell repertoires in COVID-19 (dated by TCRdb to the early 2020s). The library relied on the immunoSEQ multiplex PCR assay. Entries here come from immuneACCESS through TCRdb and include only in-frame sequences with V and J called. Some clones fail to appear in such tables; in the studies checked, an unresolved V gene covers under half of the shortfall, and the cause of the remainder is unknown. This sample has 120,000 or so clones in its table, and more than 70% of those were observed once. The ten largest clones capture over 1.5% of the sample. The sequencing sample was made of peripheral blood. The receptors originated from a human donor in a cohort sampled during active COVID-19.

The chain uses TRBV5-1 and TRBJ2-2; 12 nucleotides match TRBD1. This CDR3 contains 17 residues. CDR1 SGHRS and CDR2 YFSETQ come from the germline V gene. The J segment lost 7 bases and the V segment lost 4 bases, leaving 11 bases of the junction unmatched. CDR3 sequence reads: CASSPSGQGAMGGELFF. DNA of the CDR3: TGCGCCAGCAGCCCCTCGGGACAGGGGGCGATGGGCGGGGAGCTGTTTTTT.

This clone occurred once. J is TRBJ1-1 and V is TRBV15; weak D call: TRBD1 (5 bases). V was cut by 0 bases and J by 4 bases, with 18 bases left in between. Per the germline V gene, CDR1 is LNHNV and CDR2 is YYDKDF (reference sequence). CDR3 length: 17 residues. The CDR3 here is CATSRDSVSGGGTEAFF. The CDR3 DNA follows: TGTGCCACCAGCAGAGATAGTGTTAGTGGGGGGGGCACTGAAGCTTTCTTT. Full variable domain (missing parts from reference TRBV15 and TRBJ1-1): DAMVIQNPRYQVTQFGKPVTLSCSQTLNHNVMYWYQQKSSQAPKLLFHYYDKDFNNEADTPDNFQSRRPNTSFCFLDIRSPGLGDTAMYLCATSRDSVSGGGTEAFFGQGTRLTVV.

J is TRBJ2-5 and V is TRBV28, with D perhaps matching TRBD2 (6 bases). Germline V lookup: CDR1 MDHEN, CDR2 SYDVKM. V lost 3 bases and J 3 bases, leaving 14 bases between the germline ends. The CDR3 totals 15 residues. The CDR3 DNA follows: TGTGCCAGCAGTTTTCGGGGACTTCAGAAAGAGACCCAGTACTTC. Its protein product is CASSFRGLQKETQYF.

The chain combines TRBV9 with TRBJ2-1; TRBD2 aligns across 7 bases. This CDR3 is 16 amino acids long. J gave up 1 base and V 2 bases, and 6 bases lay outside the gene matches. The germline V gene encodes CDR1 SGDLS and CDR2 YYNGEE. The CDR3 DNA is TGTGCCAGCAGCGTCGGGGGGAGAGGGTCCTACAATGAGCAGTTCTTC. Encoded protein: CASSVGGRGSYNEQFF.

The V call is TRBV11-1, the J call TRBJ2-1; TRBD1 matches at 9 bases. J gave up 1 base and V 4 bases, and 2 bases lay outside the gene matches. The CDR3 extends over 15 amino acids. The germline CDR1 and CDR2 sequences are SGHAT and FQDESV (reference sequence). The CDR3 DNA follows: TGTGCCAGCAGCTCCGGACAGGGGTCCTACAATGAGCAGTTCTTC. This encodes CASSSGQGSYNEQFF.

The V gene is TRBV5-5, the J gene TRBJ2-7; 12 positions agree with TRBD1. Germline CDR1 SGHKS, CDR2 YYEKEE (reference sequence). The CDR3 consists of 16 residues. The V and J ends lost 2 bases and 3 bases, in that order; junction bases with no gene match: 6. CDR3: CASSFTRDRGLYEQYF. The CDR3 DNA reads TGTGCCAGCAGCTTTACCCGGGACAGGGGGCTCTACGAGCAGTACTTC. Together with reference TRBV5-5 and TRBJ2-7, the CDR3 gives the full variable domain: DAGVTQSPTHLIKTRGQQVTLRCSPISGHKSVSWYQQVLGQGPQFIFQYYEKEERGRGNFPDRFSARQFPNYSSELNVNALLLGDSALYLCASSFTRDRGLYEQYFGPGTRLTVT.

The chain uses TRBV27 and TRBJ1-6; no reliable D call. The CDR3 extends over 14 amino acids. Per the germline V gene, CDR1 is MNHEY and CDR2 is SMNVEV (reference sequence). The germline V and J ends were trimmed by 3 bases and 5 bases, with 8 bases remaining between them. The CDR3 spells CASSFYFHNSPLHF. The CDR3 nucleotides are TGTGCCAGCAGTTTCTACTTCCATAATTCACCCCTCCACTTT.

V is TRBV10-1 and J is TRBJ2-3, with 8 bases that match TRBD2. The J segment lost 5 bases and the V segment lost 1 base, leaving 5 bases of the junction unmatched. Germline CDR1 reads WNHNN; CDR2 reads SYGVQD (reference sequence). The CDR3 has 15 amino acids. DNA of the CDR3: TGCGCCAGCAGTGAGTACGGGGGGGGTAAAGATACGCAGTATTTT. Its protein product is CASSEYGGGKDTQYF.

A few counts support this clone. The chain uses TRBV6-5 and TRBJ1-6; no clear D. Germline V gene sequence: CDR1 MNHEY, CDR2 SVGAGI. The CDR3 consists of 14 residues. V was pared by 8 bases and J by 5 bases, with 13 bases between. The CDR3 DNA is TGTGCCAGCGTATTTGGGCAGAATAATTCACCCCTCCACTTT. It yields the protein CASVFGQNNSPLHF.

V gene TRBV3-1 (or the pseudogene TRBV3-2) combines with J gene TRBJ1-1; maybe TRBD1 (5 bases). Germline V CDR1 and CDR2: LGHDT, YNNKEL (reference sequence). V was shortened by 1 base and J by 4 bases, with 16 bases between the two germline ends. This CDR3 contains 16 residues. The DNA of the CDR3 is TGTGCCAGCAGCCAAGCGGGACTCTCGGGGTCCACTGAAGCTTTCTTT. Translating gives CASSQAGLSGSTEAFF.

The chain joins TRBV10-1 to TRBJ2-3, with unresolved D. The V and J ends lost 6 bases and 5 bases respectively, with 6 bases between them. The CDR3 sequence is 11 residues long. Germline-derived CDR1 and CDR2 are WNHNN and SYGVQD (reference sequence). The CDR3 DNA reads TGCGCCAGCAGCCCAATAGATACGCAGTATTTT. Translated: CASSPIDTQYF.

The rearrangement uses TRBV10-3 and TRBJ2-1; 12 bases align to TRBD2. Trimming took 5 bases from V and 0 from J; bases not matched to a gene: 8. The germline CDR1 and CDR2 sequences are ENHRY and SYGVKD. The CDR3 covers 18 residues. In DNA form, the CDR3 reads TGTGCCATCAGTTCACTAGCGGGAGGCGATAGCTCCTACAATGAGCAGTTCTTC. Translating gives CAISSLAGGDSSYNEQFF.

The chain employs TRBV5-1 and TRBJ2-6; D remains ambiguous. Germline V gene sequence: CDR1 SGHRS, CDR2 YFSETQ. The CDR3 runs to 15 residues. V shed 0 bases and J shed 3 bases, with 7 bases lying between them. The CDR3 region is CASSLDPGGANVLTF. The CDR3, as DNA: TGCGCCAGCAGCTTGGATCCAGGTGGGGCCAACGTCCTGACTTTC.

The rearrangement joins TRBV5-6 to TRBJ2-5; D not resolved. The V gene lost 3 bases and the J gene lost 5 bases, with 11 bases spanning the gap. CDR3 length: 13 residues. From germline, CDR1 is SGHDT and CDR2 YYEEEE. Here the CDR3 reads CASSSGVWETQYF. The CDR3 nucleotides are TGTGCCAGCAGCTCCGGAGTGTGGGAGACCCAGTACTTC.

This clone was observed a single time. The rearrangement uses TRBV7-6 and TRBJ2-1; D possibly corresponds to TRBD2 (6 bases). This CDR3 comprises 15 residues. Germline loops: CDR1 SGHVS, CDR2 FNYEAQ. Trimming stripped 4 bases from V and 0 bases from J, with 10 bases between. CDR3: CASSSPGLSYNEQFF. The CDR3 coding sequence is TGTGCCAGCAGCTCCCCGGGACTCTCCTACAATGAGCAGTTCTTC.

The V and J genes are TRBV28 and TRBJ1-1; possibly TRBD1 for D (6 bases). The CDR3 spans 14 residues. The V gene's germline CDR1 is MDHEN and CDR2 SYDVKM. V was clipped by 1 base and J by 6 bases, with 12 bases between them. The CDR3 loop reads CASSLLQGRAEAFF. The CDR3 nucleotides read TGTGCCAGCAGTTTATTACAGGGAAGGGCTGAAGCTTTCTTT.

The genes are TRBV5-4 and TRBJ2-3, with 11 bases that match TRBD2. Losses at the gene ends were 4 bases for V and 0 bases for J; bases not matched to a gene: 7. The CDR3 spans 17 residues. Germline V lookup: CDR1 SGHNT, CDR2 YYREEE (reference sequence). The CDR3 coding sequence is TGTGCCAGCAGCATAACTAGCGGGAGAACTAGCACAGATACGCAGTATTTT. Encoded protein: CASSITSGRTSTDTQYF.

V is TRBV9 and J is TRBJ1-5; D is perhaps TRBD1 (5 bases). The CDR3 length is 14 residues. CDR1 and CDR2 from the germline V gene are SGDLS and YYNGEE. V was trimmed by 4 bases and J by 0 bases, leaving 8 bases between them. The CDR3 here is CASSRGVSNQPQHF. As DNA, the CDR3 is TGTGCCAGCAGCCGGGGGGTTAGCAATCAGCCCCAGCATTTT.

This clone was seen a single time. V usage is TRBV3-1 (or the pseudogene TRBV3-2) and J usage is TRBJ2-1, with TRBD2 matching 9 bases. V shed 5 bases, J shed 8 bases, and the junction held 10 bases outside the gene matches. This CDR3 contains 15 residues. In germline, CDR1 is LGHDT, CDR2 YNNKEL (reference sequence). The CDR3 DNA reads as TGTGCCAGCAGCTCGCGGCGGGGGGGCTTCGATGAGCAGTTCTTC. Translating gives CASSSRRGGFDEQFF.

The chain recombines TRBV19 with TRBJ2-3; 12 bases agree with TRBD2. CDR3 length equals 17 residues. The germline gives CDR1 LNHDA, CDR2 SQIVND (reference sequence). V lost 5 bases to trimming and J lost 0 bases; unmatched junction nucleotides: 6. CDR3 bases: TGTGCCAGTAGTGAGGCTAGCGGGAGGGCTAGCACAGATACGCAGTATTTT. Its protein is CASSEASGRASTDTQYF.

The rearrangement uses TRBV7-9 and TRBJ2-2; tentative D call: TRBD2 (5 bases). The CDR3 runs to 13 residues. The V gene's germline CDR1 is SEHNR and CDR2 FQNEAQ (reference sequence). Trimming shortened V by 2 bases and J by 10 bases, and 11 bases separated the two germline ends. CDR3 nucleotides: TGTGCCAGCAGCTTAATCTTGGAGGAGGAGCTGTTTTTT. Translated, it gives CASSLILEEELFF.

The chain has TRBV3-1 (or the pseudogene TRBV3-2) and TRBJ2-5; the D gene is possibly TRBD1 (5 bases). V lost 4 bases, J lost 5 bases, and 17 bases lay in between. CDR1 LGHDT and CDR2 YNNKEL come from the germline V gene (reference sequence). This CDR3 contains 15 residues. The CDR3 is CASSPSGGKGETQYF. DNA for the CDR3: TGTGCCAGCAGCCCCTCCGGCGGAAAGGGGGAGACCCAGTACTTC.

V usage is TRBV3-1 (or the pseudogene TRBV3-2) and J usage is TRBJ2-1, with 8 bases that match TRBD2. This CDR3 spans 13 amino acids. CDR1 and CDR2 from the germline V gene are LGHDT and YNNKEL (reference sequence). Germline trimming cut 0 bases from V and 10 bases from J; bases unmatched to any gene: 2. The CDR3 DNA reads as TGTGCCAGCAGCCAAGATTTAGCGGGAGAGCAGTTCTTC. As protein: CASSQDLAGEQFF.

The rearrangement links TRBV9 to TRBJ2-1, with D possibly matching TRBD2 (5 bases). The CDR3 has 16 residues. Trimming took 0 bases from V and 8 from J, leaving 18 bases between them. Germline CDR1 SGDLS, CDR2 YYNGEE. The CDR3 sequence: CASSVVPRAAVDEQFF. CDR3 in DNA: TGTGCCAGCAGCGTAGTCCCTCGAGCGGCGGTGGATGAGCAGTTCTTC.

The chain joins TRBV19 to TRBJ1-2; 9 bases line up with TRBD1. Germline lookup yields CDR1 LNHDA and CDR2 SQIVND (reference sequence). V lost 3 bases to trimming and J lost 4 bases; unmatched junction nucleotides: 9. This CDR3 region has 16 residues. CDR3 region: CASSIRDRVESYGYTF. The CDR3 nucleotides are TGTGCCAGTAGTATCCGGGACAGGGTAGAATCCTATGGCTACACCTTC.

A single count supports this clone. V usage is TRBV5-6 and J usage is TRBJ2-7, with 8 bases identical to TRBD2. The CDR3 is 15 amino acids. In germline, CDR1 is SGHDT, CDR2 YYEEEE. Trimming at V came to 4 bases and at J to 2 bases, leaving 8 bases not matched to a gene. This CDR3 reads CASSRSPSGPYEQYF. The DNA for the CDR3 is TGTGCCAGCAGCCGGTCCCCTAGCGGGCCCTACGAGCAGTACTTC.

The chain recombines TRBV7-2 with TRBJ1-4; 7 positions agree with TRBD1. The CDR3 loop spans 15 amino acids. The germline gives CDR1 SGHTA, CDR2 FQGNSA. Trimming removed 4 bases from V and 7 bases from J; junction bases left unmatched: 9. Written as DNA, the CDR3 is TGTGCCAGCAGCTCTACAGGGGTAGGGGGTGAAAAACTGTTTTTT. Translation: CASSSTGVGGEKLFF.

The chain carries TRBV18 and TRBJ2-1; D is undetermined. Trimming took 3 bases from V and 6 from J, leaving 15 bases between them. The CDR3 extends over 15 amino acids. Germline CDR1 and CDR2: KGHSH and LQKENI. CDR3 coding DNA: TGTGCCAGCTCACCTCTAGTCCCTACCGGCAATGAGCAGTTCTTC. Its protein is CASSPLVPTGNEQFF.

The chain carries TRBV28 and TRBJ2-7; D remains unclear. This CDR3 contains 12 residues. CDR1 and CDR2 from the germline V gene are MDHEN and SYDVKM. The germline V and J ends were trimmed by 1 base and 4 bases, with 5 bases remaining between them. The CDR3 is CASSLFGYEQYF. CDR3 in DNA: TGTGCCAGCAGTTTATTCGGTTACGAGCAGTACTTC.

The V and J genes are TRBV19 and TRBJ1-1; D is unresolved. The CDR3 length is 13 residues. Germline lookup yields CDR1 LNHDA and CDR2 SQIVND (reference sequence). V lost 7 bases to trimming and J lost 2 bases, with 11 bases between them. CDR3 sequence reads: CASNFGRNTEAFF. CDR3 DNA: TGTGCCAGTAACTTCGGTAGAAACACTGAAGCTTTCTTT.